One TCR beta chain is described in this entry. The data are from a study of blood T cells in healthy people across ages. A second about 6 to 12 cycle PCR used barcoded and J-beta primers. TCRdb analysed the 5' RACE reads with MiXCR anew, one entry per CDR3 protein. Among about 800,000 distinct CDR3 sequences listed, 20% to 30% were seen once. The sample also formed part of further work on T cells of mothers and their children.

The source material was blood. This clonotype was sampled from a boy under 18 in good health.

DNA for the CDR3: TGCGCCAGCAGCCAGGAAACGACTCCGGGCAATCAGCCCCAGCATTTT. Translation: CASSQETTPGNQPQHF. The rearrangement uses TRBV4-3 and TRBJ1-5; D is uncertain. Germline V lookup: CDR1 LGHNA, CDR2 YSLEER. Trimming removed 3 bases at V and 2 bases at J, with 14 bases between. The length of the CDR3 is 16 residues.